These 10 T cell receptor beta chains originate from one sample sequenced in a study of blood T cells in healthy people across ages (dated by TCRdb to about 2015). Preparation of the library involved 5' RACE. TCRdb names Illumina HiSeq 2500 as the instrument used. A second roughly 7 to 12 cycle PCR used a sample-barcoded 5' primer and a J-beta primer mix. TCRdb reanalyzed the raw reads on its own, using fastp at Q25 for trimming and MiXCR for clone calling, and kept in-frame beta chains. One record per CDR3 amino acid sequence lists the most common genes and DNA. The sample profile shows 1,100,000 or so distinct CDR3 sequences; 40% to 55% of them were found once. In total, the top ten clones hold approximately 20% of the sample. The sequenced sample consisted of blood. Receptors were obtained from a woman between 55 and 75 years old in good health.

A few counts support this clonotype. The J gene is TRBJ1-2, the V gene TRBV9, with 8 bases lining up with TRBD1. Unmatched junction bases numbered 3, after V lost 3 bases and J lost 8 bases. Germline V gene data show CDR1 as SGDLS and CDR2 as YYNGEE. The CDR3 consists of 12 residues. The CDR3 protein is CASSGTGLGYTF. CDR3 in DNA: TGTGCCAGCAGCGGGACAGGGCTGGGCTACACCTTC.

A word on this clonotype: A much larger clone lies one base from this, so it may be a read error. The rearrangement uses TRBV7-2 and TRBJ2-5; 13 nucleotides match TRBD2. There are 20 residues in the CDR3. CDR1 is SGHTA, CDR2 FQGNSA, per germline. Trimming took 8 bases from V and 11 from J; bases not matched to a gene: 29. The CDR3 nucleotides read TGTGCCAGCCGACGGACTAGCGGGAGTCAGGCGGAGAGACGAGCCTACGGGCAGTACTTC. Translated, it gives CASRRTSGSQAERRAYGQYF.

V usage is TRBV15 and J usage is TRBJ1-2; D is ambiguous. Germline V gene sequence: CDR1 LNHNV, CDR2 YYDKDF (reference sequence). This CDR3 comprises 16 residues. Trimming removed 0 bases at V and 1 base at J, with 12 bases between. CDR3 region: CATSRDLVQINYGYTF. DNA for the CDR3: TGTGCCACCAGCAGAGATCTAGTACAGATTAACTATGGCTACACCTTC.

The chain links TRBV6-6 to TRBJ2-4, with a possible D match to TRBD1 (5 bases). Germline V gene data show CDR1 as MNHNY and CDR2 as SVGAGI (reference sequence). V lost 1 base, J lost 6 bases, and 16 bases lay in between. The CDR3 contains 16 residues. For the CDR3, the DNA is TGTGCCAGCAGTTACTTTCCCCAGGGAAAGGGAAACATTCAGTACTTC. This encodes CASSYFPQGKGNIQYF.

This clonotype has more than one count but fewer than ten. The chain carries TRBV20-1 and TRBJ2-7, with TRBD2 matching over 13 bases. Germline trimming cut 5 bases from V and 4 bases from J; bases unmatched to any gene: 8. The CDR3 loop spans 15 amino acids. Germline V CDR1 and CDR2: DFQATT, SNEGSKA (reference sequence). The CDR3 region is CSAELTSGRGYEQYF. The CDR3, as DNA: TGCAGTGCTGAACTCACTAGCGGGAGGGGGTACGAGCAGTACTTC.

V is TRBV4-2 and J is TRBJ2-4; 9 nucleotides align to TRBD2. The tail of the sequence fits TRBJ2-5 better, so the J call may be wrong. This CDR3 has 13 amino acids. Germline CDR1 is LGHNA and CDR2 is YNFKEQ. CDR3 coding DNA: TGTGCCAGCCGAGGGACTAGCTCAGAGACCCAGTACTTC. This encodes CASRGTSSETQYF.

The chain links TRBV6-5 to TRBJ2-7; TRBD2 might be the D (5 bases). Germline assignment: CDR1 MNHEY and CDR2 SVGAGI. This CDR3 contains 16 residues. Trimming took off 0 bases at V and 1 base at J, with 13 bases between the two ends. CDR3 in DNA: TGTGCCAGCAGTTACTCGATGCGAGGGATGTCCTACGAGCAGTACTTC. It specifies CASSYSMRGMSYEQYF.

The chain has TRBV11-2 and TRBJ2-5; 12 nucleotides agree with TRBD1. V shed 1 base, J shed 4 bases, and the junction held 4 bases outside the gene matches. Germline V lookup: CDR1 SGHAT, CDR2 FQNNGV. CDR3 size: 16 residues. The CDR3 spells CASSLGRDRGLETQYF. CDR3 coding DNA: TGTGCCAGCAGCTTAGGCCGGGACAGGGGGCTAGAGACCCAGTACTTC.

Only a few counts were recorded for this clonotype. The V and J genes are TRBV28 and TRBJ2-1, with D perhaps matching TRBD2 (6 bases). The CDR3 is 16 residues long. In germline, CDR1 is MDHEN, CDR2 SYDVKM. V lost 2 bases and J 0 bases, leaving 11 bases between the germline ends. The CDR3 protein is CASSLAWRGSYNEQFF. The CDR3 DNA sequence: TGTGCCAGCAGTTTAGCTTGGCGGGGCTCCTACAATGAGCAGTTCTTC. The complete variable domain, with remaining parts taken from reference TRBV28 and TRBJ2-1, reads DVKVTQSSRYLVKRTGEKVFLECVQDMDHENMFWYRQDPGLGLRLIYFSYDVKMKEKGDIPEGYSVSREKKERFSLILESASTNQTSMYLCASSLAWRGSYNEQFFGPGTRLTVL.

This clonotype was found a few times. The chain links TRBV7-9 to TRBJ1-2; TRBD1 might be the D (6 bases). The germline CDR1 and CDR2 sequences are SEHNR and FQNEAQ (reference sequence). The CDR3 has 13 amino acids. V dropped 5 bases and J dropped 1 base, with 8 bases sitting between them. The CDR3 region is CASSQDSNYGYTF. CDR3 DNA: TGTGCCAGCAGCCAGGACAGTAACTATGGCTACACCTTC. The whole variable domain, remainder taken from reference TRBV7-9 and TRBJ1-2, is DTGVSQNPRHKITKRGQNVTFRCDPISEHNRLYWYRQTLGQGPEFLTYFQNEAQLEKSRLLSDRFSAERPKGSFSTLEIQRTEQGDSAMYLCASSQDSNYGYTFGSGTRLTVV.